The rows below give T cell receptor beta chains drawn from one sample of a study of CD8 T cells in ankylosing spondylitis. TCRdb re-derived calls from the 5' RACE reads in MiXCR, one entry per CDR3 protein. The data hold fewer than 25,000 distinct CDR3 sequences, with 10% to 15% observed a single time. The sample was blood. The receptors here all came from a male donor with ankylosing spondylitis or in good health (not recorded which). Both conserved end residues are part of each CDR3. D genes are given only for firm matches. Part of the rows lack a size; the others show once, few, many or a class for expanded clones.

cdr3_aa: CSVYESSGYNEQFF; cdr3_nt: TGCAGCGTTTATGAAAGTTCTGGCTACAATGAGCAGTTCTTC; j_call: TRBJ2-1; d_call: -; v_call: TRBV29-1; clone_size: many; cdr3_length: 14
cdr3_aa: CASSLGDLLSGETQYF; cdr3_nt: TGTGCCAGCAGCTTAGGGGACCTTCTTTCAGGAGAGACCCAGTACTTC; j_call: TRBJ2-5; d_call: -; v_call: TRBV7-2; clone_size: few; cdr3_length: 16
cdr3_aa: CASSQASGGADTQYF; cdr3_nt: TGCGCCAGCAGCCAAGCCAGCGGGGGCGCAGATACGCAGTATTTT; j_call: TRBJ2-3; d_call: TRBD2; v_call: TRBV4-3; clone_size: many; cdr3_length: 15
cdr3_aa: CASSFAGTVTGELFF; cdr3_nt: TGTGCCAGCAGCTTTGCCGGGACGGTCACCGGGGAGCTGTTTTTT; j_call: TRBJ2-2; d_call: -; v_call: TRBV11-2; clone_size: -; cdr3_length: 15
cdr3_aa: CASSLQTNLYNEQFF; cdr3_nt: TGTGCCAGCAGCCTCCAGACAAACTTGTACAATGAGCAGTTCTTC; j_call: TRBJ2-1; d_call: -; v_call: TRBV4-2; clone_size: -; cdr3_length: 15
cdr3_aa: CASRASGGAYNEQFF; cdr3_nt: TGTGCCAGCAGAGCGAGCGGGGGGGCCTACAATGAGCAGTTCTTC; j_call: TRBJ2-1; d_call: TRBD2; v_call: TRBV2; clone_size: few; cdr3_length: 15
cdr3_aa: CAISGGQGDYGYTF; cdr3_nt: TGTGCCATCAGCGGGGGACAGGGGGACTATGGCTACACCTTC; j_call: TRBJ1-2; d_call: TRBD1; v_call: TRBV10-3; clone_size: -; cdr3_length: 14
cdr3_aa: CSAGGSAGTDTQYF; cdr3_nt: TGCAGTGCTGGCGGGAGTGCGGGCACAGATACGCAGTATTTT; j_call: TRBJ2-3; d_call: TRBD2; v_call: TRBV20-1; clone_size: many; cdr3_length: 14
cdr3_aa: CASRGQGASGEQFF; cdr3_nt: TGCGCCAGCAGGGGACAGGGCGCTTCGGGTGAGCAGTTCTTC; j_call: TRBJ2-1; d_call: TRBD1; v_call: TRBV5-1; clone_size: many; cdr3_length: 14
cdr3_aa: CSAQERGFEAFF; cdr3_nt: TGCAGTGCGCAGGAGAGGGGGTTTGAAGCTTTCTTT; j_call: TRBJ1-1; d_call: -; v_call: TRBV20-1; clone_size: few; cdr3_length: 12
cdr3_aa: CSGMTGQGNTEAFF; cdr3_nt: TGCAGCGGGATGACAGGGCAAGGAAACACTGAAGCTTTCTTT; j_call: TRBJ1-1; d_call: TRBD1; v_call: TRBV29-1; clone_size: -; cdr3_length: 14
cdr3_aa: CAWSGTSYTGELFF; cdr3_nt: TGTGCCTGGAGTGGGACTAGCTACACCGGGGAGCTGTTTTTT; j_call: TRBJ2-2; d_call: TRBD2; v_call: TRBV30; clone_size: -; cdr3_length: 14
cdr3_aa: CASSWTGAGDTQYF; cdr3_nt: TGCGCCAGCAGCTGGACGGGTGCGGGAGATACGCAGTATTTT; j_call: TRBJ2-3; d_call: -; v_call: TRBV5-1; clone_size: -; cdr3_length: 14
cdr3_aa: CASSQGLGITNEKLFF; cdr3_nt: TGCGCCAGCAGCCAAGGGCTCGGGATAACTAATGAAAAACTGTTTTTT; j_call: TRBJ1-4; d_call: -; v_call: TRBV4-1; clone_size: -; cdr3_length: 16
cdr3_aa: CASSLDGSLTDTQYF; cdr3_nt: TGTGCCAGCAGCTTAGACGGGAGTTTAACAGATACGCAGTATTTT; j_call: TRBJ2-3; d_call: -; v_call: TRBV11-2; clone_size: many; cdr3_length: 15
cdr3_aa: CSAIAGGPPSSTDTQYF; cdr3_nt: TGCAGTGCTATAGCGGGGGGGCCCCCTTCTAGCACAGATACGCAGTATTTT; j_call: TRBJ2-3; d_call: TRBD2; v_call: TRBV20-1; clone_size: -; cdr3_length: 17
cdr3_aa: CASSPGQGITDTQYF; cdr3_nt: TGTGCCAGCAGTCCGGGACAGGGGATCACAGATACGCAGTATTTT; j_call: TRBJ2-3; d_call: TRBD1; v_call: TRBV12-3/TRBV12-4; clone_size: few; cdr3_length: 15
cdr3_aa: CASSFTDTEAFF; cdr3_nt: TGTGCCAGCAGTTTTACGGACACTGAAGCTTTCTTT; j_call: TRBJ1-1; d_call: -; v_call: TRBV6-2/TRBV6-3; clone_size: few; cdr3_length: 12
cdr3_aa: CASSLGSGYGELFF; cdr3_nt: TGTGCCAGCAGCTTGGGGTCTGGTTACGGGGAGCTGTTTTTT; j_call: TRBJ2-2; d_call: -; v_call: TRBV5-6; clone_size: -; cdr3_length: 14
cdr3_aa: CASSPRGQTYEQYF; cdr3_nt: TGCGCCAGCAGTCCGAGGGGACAGACCTACGAGCAGTACTTC; j_call: TRBJ2-7; d_call: TRBD1; v_call: TRBV4-1; clone_size: few; cdr3_length: 14
cdr3_aa: CASSQGRDTDTQYF; cdr3_nt: TGTGCCAGCAGCCAAGGCAGGGACACAGATACGCAGTATTTT; j_call: TRBJ2-3; d_call: -; v_call: TRBV4-2; clone_size: few; cdr3_length: 14
cdr3_aa: CASSQDVSGELFF; cdr3_nt: TGCGCCAGCAGCCAAGATGTGTCCGGGGAGCTGTTTTTT; j_call: TRBJ2-2; d_call: -; v_call: TRBV4-3; clone_size: many; cdr3_length: 13
cdr3_aa: CASKGLGELISPLHF; cdr3_nt: TGTGCCAGCAAGGGGCTGGGCGAGTTGATTTCACCCCTCCACTTT; j_call: TRBJ1-6; d_call: -; v_call: TRBV2; clone_size: -; cdr3_length: 15
cdr3_aa: CASSQVANTEAFF; cdr3_nt: TGTGCCAGCAGCCAAGTAGCGAACACTGAAGCTTTCTTT; j_call: TRBJ1-1; d_call: -; v_call: TRBV3-1; clone_size: many; cdr3_length: 13
cdr3_aa: CASSAQGFTGEPFF; cdr3_nt: TGTGCCAGCAGCGCTCAGGGATTCACCGGGGAGCCGTTTTTT; j_call: TRBJ2-2; d_call: -; v_call: TRBV5-4; clone_size: once; cdr3_length: 14
cdr3_aa: CSASENTGELFF; cdr3_nt: TGCAGTGCTAGTGAAAACACCGGGGAGCTGTTTTTT; j_call: TRBJ2-2; d_call: -; v_call: TRBV20-1; clone_size: -; cdr3_length: 12
cdr3_aa: CASSLGTPSYNEQFF; cdr3_nt: TGCGCCAGCAGCCTCGGGACTCCGTCCTACAATGAGCAGTTCTTC; j_call: TRBJ2-1; d_call: -; v_call: TRBV5-1; clone_size: many; cdr3_length: 15
cdr3_aa: CAISEGNTQYF; cdr3_nt: TGTGCCATCAGTGAAGGTAATACGCAGTATTTT; j_call: TRBJ2-3; d_call: -; v_call: TRBV10-3; clone_size: few; cdr3_length: 11
cdr3_aa: CASSEGAEKNIQYF; cdr3_nt: TGTGCCAGCAGTGAAGGGGCCGAAAAAAACATTCAGTACTTC; j_call: TRBJ2-4; d_call: -; v_call: TRBV2; clone_size: -; cdr3_length: 14
cdr3_aa: CSASRPSDNEQFF; cdr3_nt: TGCAGTGCTAGTAGGCCTAGCGACAATGAGCAGTTCTTC; j_call: TRBJ2-1; d_call: -; v_call: TRBV20-1; clone_size: many; cdr3_length: 13
cdr3_aa: CASRNRGTGELFF; cdr3_nt: TGTGCCAGCAGGAACCGGGGAACCGGGGAGCTGTTTTTT; j_call: TRBJ2-2; d_call: -; v_call: TRBV7-2; clone_size: -; cdr3_length: 13
cdr3_aa: CSASDRGAYGYTF; cdr3_nt: TGCAGCGCGTCGGACAGGGGCGCCTATGGCTACACCTTC; j_call: TRBJ1-2; d_call: TRBD1; v_call: TRBV29-1; clone_size: -; cdr3_length: 13
cdr3_aa: CASSFEQGAGELFF; cdr3_nt: TGTGCCAGCAGTTTCGAACAGGGGGCCGGGGAGCTGTTTTTT; j_call: TRBJ2-2; d_call: TRBD1; v_call: TRBV6-6; clone_size: -; cdr3_length: 14
cdr3_aa: CASQGQGYQPQHF; cdr3_nt: TGTGCCAGCCAGGGACAGGGATATCAGCCCCAGCATTTT; j_call: TRBJ1-5; d_call: TRBD1; v_call: TRBV12-3/TRBV12-4; clone_size: many; cdr3_length: 13
cdr3_aa: CASSRQSQGNTGELFF; cdr3_nt: TGCGCCAGCAGCCGCCAATCGCAGGGGAACACCGGGGAGCTGTTTTTT; j_call: TRBJ2-2; d_call: -; v_call: TRBV5-1; clone_size: few; cdr3_length: 16
cdr3_aa: CASGLLPGGEQFF; cdr3_nt: TGTGCTAGTGGTCTACTCCCAGGAGGTGAGCAGTTCTTC; j_call: TRBJ2-1; d_call: -; v_call: TRBV12-5; clone_size: many; cdr3_length: 13
cdr3_aa: CASSPEGGSYNEQFF; cdr3_nt: TGTGCCAGCAGCCCGGAGGGGGGCTCCTACAATGAGCAGTTCTTC; j_call: TRBJ2-1; d_call: -; v_call: TRBV7-2; clone_size: many; cdr3_length: 15
cdr3_aa: CSVEGGGNEQFF; cdr3_nt: TGCAGCGTTGAGGGGGGAGGCAATGAGCAGTTCTTC; j_call: TRBJ2-1; d_call: -; v_call: TRBV29-1; clone_size: -; cdr3_length: 12
cdr3_aa: CASSYSGLAGGPRTGELFF; cdr3_nt: TGTGCCAGCAGTTACTCCGGACTAGCGGGGGGGCCGCGAACCGGGGAGCTGTTTTTT; j_call: TRBJ2-2; d_call: TRBD2; v_call: TRBV6-5; clone_size: few; cdr3_length: 19
cdr3_aa: CASSLVARSNEQFF; cdr3_nt: TGCGCCAGCAGCTTGGTCGCGCGGAGCAATGAGCAGTTCTTC; j_call: TRBJ2-1; d_call: -; v_call: TRBV5-1; clone_size: -; cdr3_length: 14
cdr3_aa: CASSRPADRGRLFF; cdr3_nt: TGTGCCAGCAGCCGACCCGCGGACAGGGGGCGACTGTTTTTT; j_call: TRBJ2-2; d_call: TRBD1; v_call: TRBV6-5; clone_size: many; cdr3_length: 14
cdr3_aa: CASSWTAFSYEQYF; cdr3_nt: TGTGCCAGCAGTTGGACAGCTTTCTCCTACGAGCAGTACTTC; j_call: TRBJ2-7; d_call: -; v_call: TRBV6-2/TRBV6-3; clone_size: few; cdr3_length: 14
cdr3_aa: CASSSHGLAELAKNIQYF; cdr3_nt: TGTGCCAGCAGTTCTCACGGACTAGCGGAGCTAGCCAAAAACATTCAGTACTTC; j_call: TRBJ2-4; d_call: TRBD2; v_call: TRBV28; clone_size: many; cdr3_length: 18
cdr3_aa: CASSEWVGVEDTQYF; cdr3_nt: TGTGCCAGCAGTGAATGGGTAGGAGTCGAAGATACGCAGTATTTT; j_call: TRBJ2-3; d_call: -; v_call: TRBV25-1; clone_size: many; cdr3_length: 15
cdr3_aa: CASRTVPNQPQHF; cdr3_nt: TGCGCCAGCCGGACAGTGCCGAATCAGCCCCAGCATTTT; j_call: TRBJ1-5; d_call: -; v_call: TRBV5-1; clone_size: -; cdr3_length: 13
cdr3_aa: CASSPSEGQNTEAFF; cdr3_nt: TGTGCCAGCAGCCCGTCCGAGGGGCAGAACACTGAAGCTTTCTTT; j_call: TRBJ1-1; d_call: -; v_call: TRBV12-3/TRBV12-4; clone_size: many; cdr3_length: 15
cdr3_aa: CSAREAANTEAFF; cdr3_nt: TGCAGTGCTAGAGAGGCAGCCAACACTGAAGCTTTCTTT; j_call: TRBJ1-1; d_call: -; v_call: TRBV20-1; clone_size: -; cdr3_length: 13
cdr3_aa: CSVAIPSGRYETQYF; cdr3_nt: TGCAGCGTTGCAATTCCTAGCGGGAGGTATGAGACCCAGTACTTC; j_call: TRBJ2-5; d_call: TRBD2; v_call: TRBV29-1; clone_size: many; cdr3_length: 15
cdr3_aa: CASSFSRAGANVLTF; cdr3_nt: TGTGCCAGCAGTTTCTCCAGGGCTGGGGCCAACGTCCTGACTTTC; j_call: TRBJ2-6; d_call: -; v_call: TRBV27; clone_size: many; cdr3_length: 15
cdr3_aa: CVSSPSRPTGELFF; cdr3_nt: TGTGTCAGCAGTCCCTCAAGACCCACCGGGGAGCTGTTTTTT; j_call: TRBJ2-2; d_call: -; v_call: TRBV27; clone_size: few; cdr3_length: 14